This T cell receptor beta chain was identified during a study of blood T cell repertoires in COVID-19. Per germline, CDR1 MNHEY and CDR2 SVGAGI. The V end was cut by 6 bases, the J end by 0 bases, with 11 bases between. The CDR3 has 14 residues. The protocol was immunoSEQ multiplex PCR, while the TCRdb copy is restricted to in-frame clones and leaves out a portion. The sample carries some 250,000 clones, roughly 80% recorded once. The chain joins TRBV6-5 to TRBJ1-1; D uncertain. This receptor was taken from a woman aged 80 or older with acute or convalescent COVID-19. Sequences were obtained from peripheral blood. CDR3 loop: CASRLQLMNTEAFF. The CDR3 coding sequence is TGTGCCAGCAGGTTACAGCTCATGAACACTGAAGCTTTCTTT.